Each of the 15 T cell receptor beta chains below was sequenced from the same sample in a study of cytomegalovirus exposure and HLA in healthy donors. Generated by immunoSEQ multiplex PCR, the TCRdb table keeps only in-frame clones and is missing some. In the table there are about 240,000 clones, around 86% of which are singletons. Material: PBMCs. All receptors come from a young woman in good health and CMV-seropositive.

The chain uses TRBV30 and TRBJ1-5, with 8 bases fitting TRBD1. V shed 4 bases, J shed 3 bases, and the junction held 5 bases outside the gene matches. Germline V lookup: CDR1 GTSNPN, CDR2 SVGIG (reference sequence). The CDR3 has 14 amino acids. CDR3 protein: CAWKGQGYNQPQHF. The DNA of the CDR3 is TGTGCCTGGAAAGGACAGGGCTACAATCAGCCCCAGCATTTT.

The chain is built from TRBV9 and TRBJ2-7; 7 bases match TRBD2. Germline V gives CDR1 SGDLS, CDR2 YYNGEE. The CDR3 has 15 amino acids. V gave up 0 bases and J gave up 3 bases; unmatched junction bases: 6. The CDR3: CASSVEAGVHYEQYF. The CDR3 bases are TGTGCCAGCAGCGTAGAGGCGGGAGTCCACTACGAGCAGTACTTC.

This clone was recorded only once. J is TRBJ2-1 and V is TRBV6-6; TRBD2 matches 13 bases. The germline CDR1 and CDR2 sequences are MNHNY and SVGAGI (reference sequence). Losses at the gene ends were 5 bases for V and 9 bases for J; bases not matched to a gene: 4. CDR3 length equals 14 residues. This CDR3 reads CASSKLAGGGEQFF. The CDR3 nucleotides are TGTGCCAGCAGTAAACTAGCGGGAGGGGGTGAGCAGTTCTTC.

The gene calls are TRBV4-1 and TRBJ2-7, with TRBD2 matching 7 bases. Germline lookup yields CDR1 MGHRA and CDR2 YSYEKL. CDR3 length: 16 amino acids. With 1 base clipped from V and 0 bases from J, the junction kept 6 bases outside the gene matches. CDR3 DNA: TGCGCCAGCAGCCAAGTGGGGGGGTCCTTCTCCTACGAGCAGTACTTC. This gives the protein CASSQVGGSFSYEQYF.

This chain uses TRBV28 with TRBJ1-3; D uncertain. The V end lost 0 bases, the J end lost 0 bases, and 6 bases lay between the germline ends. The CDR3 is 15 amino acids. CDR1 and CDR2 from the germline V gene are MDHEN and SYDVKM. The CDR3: CASSLWTYSGNTIYF. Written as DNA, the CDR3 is TGTGCCAGCAGTTTATGGACATACTCTGGAAACACCATATATTTT.

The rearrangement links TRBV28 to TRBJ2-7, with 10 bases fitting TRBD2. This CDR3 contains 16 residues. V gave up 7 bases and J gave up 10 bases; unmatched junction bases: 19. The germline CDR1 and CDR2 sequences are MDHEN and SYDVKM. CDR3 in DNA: TGTGCCAGCACCCTAAACGGGGTAGCGGGAGGTACCCTCCAGTACTTC. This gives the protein CASTLNGVAGGTLQYF.

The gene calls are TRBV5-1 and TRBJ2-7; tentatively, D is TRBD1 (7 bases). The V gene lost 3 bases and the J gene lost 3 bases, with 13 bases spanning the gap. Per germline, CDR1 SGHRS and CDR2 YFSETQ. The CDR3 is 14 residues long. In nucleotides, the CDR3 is TGCGCCAGCAGCTCGGGGGACAGCGTCTACGAGCAGTACTTC. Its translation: CASSSGDSVYEQYF. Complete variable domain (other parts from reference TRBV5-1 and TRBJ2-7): KAGVTQTPRYLIKTRGQQVTLSCSPISGHRSVSWYQQTPGQGLQFLFEYFSETQRNKGNFPGRFSGRQFSNSRSEMNVSTLELGDSALYLCASSSGDSVYEQYFGPGTRLTVT.

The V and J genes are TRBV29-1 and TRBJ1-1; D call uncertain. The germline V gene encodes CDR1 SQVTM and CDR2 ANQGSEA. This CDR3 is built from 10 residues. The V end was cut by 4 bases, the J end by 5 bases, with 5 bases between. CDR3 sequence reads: CSVGGTEAFF. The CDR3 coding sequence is TGCAGCGTTGGCGGGACTGAAGCTTTCTTT.

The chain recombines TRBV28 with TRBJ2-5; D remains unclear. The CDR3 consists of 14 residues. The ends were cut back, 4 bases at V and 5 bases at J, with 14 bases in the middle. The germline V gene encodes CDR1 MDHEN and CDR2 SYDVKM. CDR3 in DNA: TGTGCCAGCAGTTCCCCCGGAGAAGTGGAGACCCAGTACTTC. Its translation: CASSSPGEVETQYF.

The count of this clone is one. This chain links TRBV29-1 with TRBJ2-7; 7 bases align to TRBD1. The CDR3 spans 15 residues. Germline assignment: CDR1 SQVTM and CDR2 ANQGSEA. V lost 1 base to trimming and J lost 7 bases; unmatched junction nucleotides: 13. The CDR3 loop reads CSVEARTGFVGEQYF. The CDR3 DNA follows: TGCAGCGTTGAAGCCCGGACAGGATTTGTAGGGGAGCAGTACTTC.

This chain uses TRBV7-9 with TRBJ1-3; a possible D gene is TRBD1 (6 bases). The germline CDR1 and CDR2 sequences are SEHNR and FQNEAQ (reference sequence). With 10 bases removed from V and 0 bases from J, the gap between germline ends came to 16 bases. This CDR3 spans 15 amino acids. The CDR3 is CAIPTGPLSGNTIYF. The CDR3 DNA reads TGTGCCATACCAACAGGGCCCCTCTCTGGAAACACCATATATTTT. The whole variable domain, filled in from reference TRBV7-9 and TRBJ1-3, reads DTGVSQNPRHKITKRGQNVTFRCDPISEHNRLYWYRQTLGQGPEFLTYFQNEAQLEKSRLLSDRFSAERPKGSFSTLEIQRTEQGDSAMYLCAIPTGPLSGNTIYFGEGSWLTVV.

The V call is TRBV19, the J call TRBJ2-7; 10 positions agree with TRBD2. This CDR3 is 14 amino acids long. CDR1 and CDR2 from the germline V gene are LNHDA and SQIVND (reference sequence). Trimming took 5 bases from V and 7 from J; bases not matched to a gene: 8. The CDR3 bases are TGTGCCAGTAGTGGTCTAGCGGGAGTTTATGAGCAGTACTTC. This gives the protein CASSGLAGVYEQYF.

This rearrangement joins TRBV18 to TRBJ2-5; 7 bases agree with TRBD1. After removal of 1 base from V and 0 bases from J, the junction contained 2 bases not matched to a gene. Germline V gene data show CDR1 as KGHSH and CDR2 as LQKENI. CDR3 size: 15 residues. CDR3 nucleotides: TGTGCCAGCTCACCACGGCAGGGGGACCAAGAGACCCAGTACTTC. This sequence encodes CASSPRQGDQETQYF.

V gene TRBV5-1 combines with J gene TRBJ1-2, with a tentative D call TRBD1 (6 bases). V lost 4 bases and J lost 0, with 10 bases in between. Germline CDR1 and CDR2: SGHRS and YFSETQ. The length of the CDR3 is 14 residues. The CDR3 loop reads CASSLTGTNYGYTF. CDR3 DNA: TGCGCCAGCAGCCTGACAGGTACTAACTATGGCTACACCTTC.

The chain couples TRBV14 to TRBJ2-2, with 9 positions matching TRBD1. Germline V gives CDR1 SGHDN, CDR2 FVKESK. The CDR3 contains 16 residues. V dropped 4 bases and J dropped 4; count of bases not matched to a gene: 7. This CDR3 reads CASSPGDRAFTGELFF. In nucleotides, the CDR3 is TGTGCCAGCAGCCCTGGGGACAGGGCCTTCACCGGGGAGCTGTTTTTT.